The TCR beta chain described here comes from a study of shared clonotypes between healthy human individuals. Regarding the study as a whole: The study found lower generation probabilities in non-shared clonotypes than in those shared by all four donors.

CDR1 is LGHNA, CDR2 YSLEER, per germline. The CDR3 runs to 15 residues. With 3 bases removed from V and 6 bases from J, the gap between germline ends came to 15 bases. Using immunoSEQ multiplex PCR, the repertoire was profiled, and TCRdb retains in-frame clones only, with some absent. The sample yields approximately 2,000,000 clones, 85% to 95% seen once. Concerning this clone: Its antigen is still unknown.

The chain links TRBV4-3 to TRBJ2-1; perhaps TRBD2 as D (6 bases). Sample: naive CD4+ T cells from PBMCs. Documented subset: CD45RA+ positively selected. The sequence derives from a man aged 18 to 30 in good health. Some clones in this sample may be carry-over from other donors' samples. Here the CDR3 DNA reads TGCGCCAGCAGCCAGTCCGGGACTGCACCCAATGAGCAGTTCTTC. Translating it yields CASSQSGTAPNEQFF.